This T cell receptor beta chain was sequenced during a study of graft-versus-host responses after intestinal transplantation (dated by TCRdb to the early 2020s). A note on the overall study: Multivisceral, liver-intestinal, or isolated intestinal transplants were received by the recipients. Every recipient was given anti-thymocyte globulin induction, then maintenance tacrolimus and steroids for 2 to 4 years. After intestinal transplantation, graft-versus-host and host-versus-graft alloreactive T cell clones in the graft, circulation and bone marrow were tracked using bulk TCR-beta CDR3 sequencing. To identify alloreactive clones, pre-transplant mixed lymphocyte reaction products were sequenced and then compared with unstimulated pre-transplant donor and recipient T cells. The cohort enrolled some 23 intestinal transplant recipients, one of whom was a retransplant, and a few patients without pretransplant specimens were excluded. A peak of at least 4% donor T cells among recipient peripheral blood mononuclear cells was the definition used for donor T cell macrochimerism. Instead of going to the commercial service, samples from a few later patients were sequenced in-house on an Illumina MiSeq and processed with MiXCR.

Sample time point, as interpreted from the label and publication: cells obtained before transplantation from donor or recipient. In the mixed lymphocyte reactions, 200,000 CFSE-labeled pre-transplant responders were plated with 200,000 irradiated violet-dye-labeled stimulators and cultured for approximately 6 days. Proliferating CD3+CD4+CFSE-low and CD3+CD8+CFSE-low responder cells were FACS-sorted on a BD Influx sorter after the mixed lymphocyte reaction. The junction shows trimming of 6 bases on V and 3 bases on J, and the gene matches do not reach 9 bases of it. CDR1 and CDR2 are drawn from the germline V gene: WSHSY, SAAADI. Spanning cysteine to phenylalanine, the CDR3 consists of 15 amino acids. Only the CDR3 region is kept as DNA, spanning 45 bases read in frame from base 1. This clone has a single count. The sample holds no much larger clone one base away, and base qualities are not on file.

Libraries came from the immunoSEQ multiplex PCR assay. In most patients, genomic DNA was isolated using the Qiagen DNeasy Blood and Tissue Kit and sent frozen to Adaptive Biotechnologies for TCR sequencing. For most patients, genomic DNA was subjected to high-throughput TCR-beta CDR3 sequencing by Adaptive Biotechnologies. Regarding the original processing steps: TCR sequencing data were retrieved from Adaptive's ImmunoSEQ software for roughly 17 patients, whereas three other patients were processed with MiXCR and VDJtools. To correct CD4 versus CD8 sorting errors, sequences present in both subsets at a frequency ratio below 5:1 were removed. Because the origin of CDR3 nucleotide sequences shared between donor and recipient could not be assigned, those sequences were removed. At least 2-fold expansion over unstimulated cells and a minimum CFSE-low frequency of 0.002% (template counts) or 0.001% (read counts) were required for clones to be classified as alloreactive. Mappable clones were those detected in sequenced pre-transplant spleen, lymph node, or MLR CFSE-low populations of the donor or recipient. Cumulative frequency of alloreactive clones was calculated as a percentage of all sequences weighted by copy number. Entries here come from immuneACCESS through TCRdb and include only in-frame sequences with V and J called. Some clones fail to appear in such tables; in the studies checked, an unresolved V gene covers under half of the shortfall, and the cause of the remainder is unknown. The DNA was the basis for D and trimming; V, J and clone size are from that table. This sample is represented by roughly 25,000 clones; almost 40% of them were singletons. The ten largest account for 0.65% to 0.8% of the sample.

What the study reported, not specific to this receptor: Peak levels of circulating GvH clones were associated with declines in HvG clones early after transplant. Conclusions were limited by the relatively low number and heterogeneity of intestinal transplant patients. GvH clones were detected in recipient bone marrow, and some of these GvH clones were observed earlier in ileal mucosa or blood, consistent with an intestinal mucosal origin. High GvH to HvG T cell clonal ratios were observed in the allografts of patients with donor T cell macrochimerism.

The clonotype was recovered from a human patient who received an intestinal transplant. The material sequenced was alloreactive CD4+ T cells from a mixed lymphocyte reaction culture, taken before intestinal transplant. What the cell subset or site label conveys for this sample: CFSE-low proliferating T cells sorted from approximately six-day pre-transplant mixed lymphocyte reaction (GvH or HvG direction). Rearrangement joined TRBV10-2 to TRBJ2-3; TRBD1 agrees with 7 junctional bases. The CDR3 reads CASRRADRVTDTQYF. The sequenced DNA: TGCGCCAGCAGGCGGGCCGACAGGGTTACAGATACGCAGTATTTT.